This T cell receptor (beta chain) was observed in a study of CD8 T cells in ankylosing spondylitis. Study observations and caveats: Seven to nine highly homologous variants formed a TCR beta motif that appeared characteristic of ankylosing spondylitis blood. Matched ankylosing spondylitis synovial fluid reportedly showed significant enrichment of disease-linked clones. Some motif variants were previously reported in reactive arthritis synovial fluid and blood. A CD8+ phenotype characterized the disease-linked clones, which were relatively rare in peripheral blood.

The CDR3 is made up of 13 amino acids. Germline V gene sequence: CDR1 KGHSY, CDR2 FQNENV. The germline V and J ends were trimmed by 3 bases and 1 base, with 4 bases remaining between them. In its sample, this clonotype was seen a few times. Antigen: not known. TCR beta libraries were made by quantitative 5'-RACE with molecular barcodes. Using its own MiXCR run on the 5' RACE reads, TCRdb lists one record per CDR3 protein. The profile shows 650,000 to 800,000 distinct CDR3 sequences, around a fifth of them singletons. The chain uses TRBV16 and TRBJ1-5; D unresolved. The sequencing sample was made of blood, either unsorted or a sorted T cell fraction (not recorded which). The TCR comes from a male donor with ankylosing spondylitis. In DNA, the CDR3 is TGTGCCAGCAGCCAGCAAAGCAATCAGCCCCAGCATTTT. Protein: CASSQQSNQPQHF.